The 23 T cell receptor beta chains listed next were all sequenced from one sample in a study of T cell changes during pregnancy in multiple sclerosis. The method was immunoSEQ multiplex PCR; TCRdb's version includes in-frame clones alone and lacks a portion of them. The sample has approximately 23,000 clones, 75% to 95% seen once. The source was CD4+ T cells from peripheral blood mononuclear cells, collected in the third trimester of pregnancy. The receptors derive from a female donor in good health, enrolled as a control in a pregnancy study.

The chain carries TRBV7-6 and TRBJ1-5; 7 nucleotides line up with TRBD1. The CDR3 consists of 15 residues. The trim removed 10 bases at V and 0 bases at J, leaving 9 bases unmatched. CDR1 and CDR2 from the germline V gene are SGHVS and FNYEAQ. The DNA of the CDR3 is TGTGCCATCAGAGGGGACAGTTCTAGCAATCAGCCCCAGCATTTT. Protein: CAIRGDSSSNQPQHF.

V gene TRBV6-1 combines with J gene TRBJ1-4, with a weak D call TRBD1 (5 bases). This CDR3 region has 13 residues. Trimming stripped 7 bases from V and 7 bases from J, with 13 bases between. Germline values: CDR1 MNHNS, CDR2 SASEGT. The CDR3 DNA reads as TGTGCCAGCATTCGGGGGTGGGGTGAAAAACTGTTTTTT. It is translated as CASIRGWGEKLFF.

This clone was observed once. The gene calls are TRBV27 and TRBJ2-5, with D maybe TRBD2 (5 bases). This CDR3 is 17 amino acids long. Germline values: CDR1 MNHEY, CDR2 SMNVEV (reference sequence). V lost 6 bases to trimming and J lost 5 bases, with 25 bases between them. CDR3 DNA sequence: TGTGCCAGCAGACAAATCAGGTCGGGGATCCTCTGGGAGACCCAGTACTTC. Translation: CASRQIRSGILWETQYF.

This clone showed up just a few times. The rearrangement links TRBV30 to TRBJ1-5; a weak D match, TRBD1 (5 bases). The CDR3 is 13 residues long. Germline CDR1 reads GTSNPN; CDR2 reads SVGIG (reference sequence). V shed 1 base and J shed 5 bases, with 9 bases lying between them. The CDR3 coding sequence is TGTGCCTGGAGTGGGCAGGGCGATCAGCCCCAGCATTTT. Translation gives CAWSGQGDQPQHF.

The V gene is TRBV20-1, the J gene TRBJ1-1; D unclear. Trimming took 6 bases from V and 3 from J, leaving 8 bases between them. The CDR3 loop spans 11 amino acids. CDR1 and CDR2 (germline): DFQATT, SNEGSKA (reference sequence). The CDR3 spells CSAQAHTEAFF. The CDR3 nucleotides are TGCAGTGCACAAGCGCACACTGAAGCTTTCTTT.

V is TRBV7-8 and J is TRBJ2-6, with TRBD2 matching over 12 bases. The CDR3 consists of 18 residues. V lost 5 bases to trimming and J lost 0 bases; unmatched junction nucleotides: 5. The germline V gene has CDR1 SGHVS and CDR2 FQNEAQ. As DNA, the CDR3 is TGTGCCAGCAGCCCCAGGACTAGCGGGATCTCTGGGGCCAACGTCCTGACTTTC. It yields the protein CASSPRTSGISGANVLTF.

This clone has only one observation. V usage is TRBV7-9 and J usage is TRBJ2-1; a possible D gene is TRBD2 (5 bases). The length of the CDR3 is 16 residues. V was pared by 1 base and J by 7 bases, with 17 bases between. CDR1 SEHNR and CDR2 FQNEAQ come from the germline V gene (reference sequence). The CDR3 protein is CASSLVLSGPKNEQFF. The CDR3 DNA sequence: TGTGCCAGCAGCTTAGTCTTAAGCGGCCCTAAGAATGAGCAGTTCTTC.

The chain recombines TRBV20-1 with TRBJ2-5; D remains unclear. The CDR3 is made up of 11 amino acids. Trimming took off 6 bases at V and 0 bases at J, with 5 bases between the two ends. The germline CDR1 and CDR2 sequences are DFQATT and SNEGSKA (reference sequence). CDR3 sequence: CSAEYQETQYF. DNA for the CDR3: TGCAGTGCGGAGTACCAAGAGACCCAGTACTTC.

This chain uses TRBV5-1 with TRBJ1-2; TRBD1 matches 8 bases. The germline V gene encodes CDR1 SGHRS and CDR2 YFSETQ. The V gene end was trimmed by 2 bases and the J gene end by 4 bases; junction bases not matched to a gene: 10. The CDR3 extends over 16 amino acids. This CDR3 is CASSLGQGKGVYGYTF. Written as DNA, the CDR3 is TGCGCCAGCAGCTTAGGACAGGGTAAAGGGGTCTATGGCTACACCTTC.

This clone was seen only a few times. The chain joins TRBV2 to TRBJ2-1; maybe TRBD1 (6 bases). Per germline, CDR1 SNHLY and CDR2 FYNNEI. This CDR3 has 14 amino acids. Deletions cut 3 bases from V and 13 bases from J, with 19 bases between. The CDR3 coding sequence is TGTGCCAGCAGTGAGGGAGCCACAGGGAGAGAACAGTTCTTC. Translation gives CASSEGATGREQFF. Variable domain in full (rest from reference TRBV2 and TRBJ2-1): EPEVTQTPSHQVTQMGQEVILRCVPISNHLYFYWYRQILGQKVEFLVSFYNNEISEKSEIFDDQFSVERPDGSNFTLKIRSTKLEDSAMYFCASSEGATGREQFFGPGTRLTVL.

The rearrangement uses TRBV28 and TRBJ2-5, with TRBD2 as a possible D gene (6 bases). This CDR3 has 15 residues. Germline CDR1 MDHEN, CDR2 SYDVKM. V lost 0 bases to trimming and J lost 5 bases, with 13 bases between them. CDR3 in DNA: TGTGCCAGCAGTTTATGGACACAGGAGGGGGAGACCCAGTACTTC. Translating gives CASSLWTQEGETQYF.

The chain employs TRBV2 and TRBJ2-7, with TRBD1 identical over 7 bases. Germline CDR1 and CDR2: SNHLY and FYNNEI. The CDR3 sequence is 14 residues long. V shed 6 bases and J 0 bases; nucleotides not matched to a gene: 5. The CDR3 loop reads CASRTGWSSYEQYF. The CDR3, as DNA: TGTGCCAGCAGGACAGGGTGGAGCTCCTACGAGCAGTACTTC.

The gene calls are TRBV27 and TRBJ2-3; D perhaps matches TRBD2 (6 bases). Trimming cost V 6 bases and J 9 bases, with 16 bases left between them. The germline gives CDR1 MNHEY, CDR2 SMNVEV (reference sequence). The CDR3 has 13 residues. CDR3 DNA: TGTGCCAGCAGCGGGACTTGGGACTTCACGCAGTATTTT. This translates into CASSGTWDFTQYF.

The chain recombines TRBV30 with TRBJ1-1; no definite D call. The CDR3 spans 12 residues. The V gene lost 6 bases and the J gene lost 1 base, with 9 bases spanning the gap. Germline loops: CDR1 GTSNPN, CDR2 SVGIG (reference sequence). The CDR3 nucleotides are TGTGCCTGTCAGGCCTCGAACACTGAAGCTTTCTTT. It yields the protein CACQASNTEAFF.

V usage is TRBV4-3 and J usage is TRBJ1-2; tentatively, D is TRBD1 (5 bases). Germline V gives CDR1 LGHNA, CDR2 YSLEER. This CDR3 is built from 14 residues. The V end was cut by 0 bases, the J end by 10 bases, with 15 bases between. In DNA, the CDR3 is TGCGCCAGCAGCCAAGAGGGGAGGCAGGGAGACTACACCTTC. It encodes CASSQEGRQGDYTF.

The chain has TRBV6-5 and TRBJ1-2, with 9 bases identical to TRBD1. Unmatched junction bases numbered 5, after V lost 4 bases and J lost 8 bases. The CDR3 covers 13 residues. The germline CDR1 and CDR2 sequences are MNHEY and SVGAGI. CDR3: CASSWTGEGGYTF. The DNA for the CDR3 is TGTGCCAGCAGTTGGACAGGGGAAGGAGGCTACACCTTC.

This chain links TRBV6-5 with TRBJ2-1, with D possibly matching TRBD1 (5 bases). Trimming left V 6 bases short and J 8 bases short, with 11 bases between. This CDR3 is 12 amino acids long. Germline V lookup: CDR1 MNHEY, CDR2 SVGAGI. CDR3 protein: CASSSGLHEQFF. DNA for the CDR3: TGTGCCAGCAGCTCAGGGCTGCATGAGCAGTTCTTC.

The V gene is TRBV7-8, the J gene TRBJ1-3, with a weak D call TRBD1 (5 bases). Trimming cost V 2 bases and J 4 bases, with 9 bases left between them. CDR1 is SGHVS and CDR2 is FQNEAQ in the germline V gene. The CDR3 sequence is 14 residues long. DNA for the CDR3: TGTGCCAGCAGCTTATGGAGGGACGGAAACACCATATATTTT. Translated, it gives CASSLWRDGNTIYF.

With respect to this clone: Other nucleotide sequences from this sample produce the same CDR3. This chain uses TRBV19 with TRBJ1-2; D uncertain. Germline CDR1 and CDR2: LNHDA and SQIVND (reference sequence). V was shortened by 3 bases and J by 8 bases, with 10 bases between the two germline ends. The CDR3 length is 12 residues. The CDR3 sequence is CASSISVYGYTF. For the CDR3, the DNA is TGTGCCAGTAGTATCTCGGTTTACGGCTACACCTTC.

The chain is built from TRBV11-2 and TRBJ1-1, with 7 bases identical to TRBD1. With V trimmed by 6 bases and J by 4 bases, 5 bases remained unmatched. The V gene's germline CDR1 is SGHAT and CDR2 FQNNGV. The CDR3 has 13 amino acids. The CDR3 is CASRTGVGTEAFF. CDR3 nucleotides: TGTGCCAGCAGAACAGGGGTCGGCACTGAAGCTTTCTTT.

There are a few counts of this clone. In DNA form, the CDR3 reads TGTGCCATCAGTGAAAGACAGGAAGGAACTGAAGCTTTCTTT. As protein: CAISERQEGTEAFF. The chain uses TRBV10-3 and TRBJ1-1; a weak D match, TRBD1 (6 bases). Trimming stripped 3 bases from V and 5 bases from J, with 13 bases between. From germline, CDR1 is ENHRY and CDR2 SYGVKD. The CDR3 runs to 14 residues.

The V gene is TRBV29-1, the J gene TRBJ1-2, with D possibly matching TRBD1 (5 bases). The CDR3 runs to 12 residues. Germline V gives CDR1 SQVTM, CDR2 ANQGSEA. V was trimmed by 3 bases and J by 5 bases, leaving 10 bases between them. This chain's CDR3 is CSVDVEGYGYTF. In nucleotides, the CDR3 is TGCAGCGTTGACGTGGAGGGGTATGGCTACACCTTC.

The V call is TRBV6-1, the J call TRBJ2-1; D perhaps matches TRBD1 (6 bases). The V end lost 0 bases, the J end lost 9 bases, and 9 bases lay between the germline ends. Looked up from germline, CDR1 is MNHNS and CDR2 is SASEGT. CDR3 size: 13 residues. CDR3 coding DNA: TGTGCCAGCAGTGAAGCGGGGGCGCGTGAGCAGTTCTTC. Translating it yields CASSEAGAREQFF.